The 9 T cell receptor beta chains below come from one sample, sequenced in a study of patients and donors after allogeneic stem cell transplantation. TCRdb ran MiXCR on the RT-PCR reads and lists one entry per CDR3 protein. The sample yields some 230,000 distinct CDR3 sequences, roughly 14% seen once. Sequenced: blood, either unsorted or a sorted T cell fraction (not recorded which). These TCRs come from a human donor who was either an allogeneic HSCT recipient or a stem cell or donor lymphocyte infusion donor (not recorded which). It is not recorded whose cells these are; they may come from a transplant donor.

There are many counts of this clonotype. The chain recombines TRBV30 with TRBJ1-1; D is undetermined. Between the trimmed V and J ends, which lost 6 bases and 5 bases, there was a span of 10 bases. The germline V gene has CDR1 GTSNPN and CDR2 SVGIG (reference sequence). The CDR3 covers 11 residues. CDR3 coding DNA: TGTGCCTGCGACATAGGAACTGAAGCTTTCTTT. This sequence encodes CACDIGTEAFF.

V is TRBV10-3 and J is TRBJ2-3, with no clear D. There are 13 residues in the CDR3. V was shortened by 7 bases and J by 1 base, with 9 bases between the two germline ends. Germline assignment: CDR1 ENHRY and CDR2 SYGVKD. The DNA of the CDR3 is TGTGCCATCATGTCGACGGGCACAGATACGCAGTATTTT. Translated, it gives CAIMSTGTDTQYF.

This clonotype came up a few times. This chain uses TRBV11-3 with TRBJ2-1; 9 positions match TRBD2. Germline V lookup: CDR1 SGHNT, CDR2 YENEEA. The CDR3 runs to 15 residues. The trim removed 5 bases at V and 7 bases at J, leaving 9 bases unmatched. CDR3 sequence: CASSPWREGWNEQFF. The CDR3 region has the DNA TGTGCCAGCAGCCCTTGGCGGGAGGGTTGGAATGAGCAGTTCTTC. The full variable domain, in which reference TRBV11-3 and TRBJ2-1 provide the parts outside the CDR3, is EAGVVQSPRYKIIEKKQPVAFWCNPISGHNTLYWYLQNLGQGPELLIRYENEEAVDDSQLPKDRFSAERLKGVDSTLKIQPAELGDSAVYLCASSPWREGWNEQFFGPGTRLTVL.

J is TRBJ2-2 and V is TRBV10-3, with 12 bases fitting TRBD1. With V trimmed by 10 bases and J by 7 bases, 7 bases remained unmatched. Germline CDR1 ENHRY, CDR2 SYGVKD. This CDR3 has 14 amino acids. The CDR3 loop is CATGGQGASGELFF. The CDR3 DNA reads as TGTGCCACCGGGGGACAGGGGGCGAGCGGGGAGCTGTTTTTT.

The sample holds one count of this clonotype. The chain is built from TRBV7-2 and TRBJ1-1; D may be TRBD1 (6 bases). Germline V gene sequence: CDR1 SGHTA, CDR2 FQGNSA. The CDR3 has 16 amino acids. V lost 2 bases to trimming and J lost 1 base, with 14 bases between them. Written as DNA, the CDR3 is TGTGCCAGCAGCTTACTCCCACCAGGGGCGAACACTGAAGCTTTCTTT. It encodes CASSLLPPGANTEAFF.

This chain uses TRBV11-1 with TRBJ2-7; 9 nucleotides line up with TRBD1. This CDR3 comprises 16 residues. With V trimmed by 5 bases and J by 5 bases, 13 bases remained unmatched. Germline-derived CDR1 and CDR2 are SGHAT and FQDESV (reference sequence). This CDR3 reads CASSEWNVGTGNEQYF. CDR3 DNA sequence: TGTGCCAGCAGCGAATGGAACGTTGGGACAGGGAACGAGCAGTACTTC.

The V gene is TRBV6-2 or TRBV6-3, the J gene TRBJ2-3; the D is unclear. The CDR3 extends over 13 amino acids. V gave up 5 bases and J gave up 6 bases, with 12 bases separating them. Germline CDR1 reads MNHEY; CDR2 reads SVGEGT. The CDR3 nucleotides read TGTGCCAGCAGTAGTTCCACAGCGGATACGCAGTATTTT. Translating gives CASSSSTADTQYF.

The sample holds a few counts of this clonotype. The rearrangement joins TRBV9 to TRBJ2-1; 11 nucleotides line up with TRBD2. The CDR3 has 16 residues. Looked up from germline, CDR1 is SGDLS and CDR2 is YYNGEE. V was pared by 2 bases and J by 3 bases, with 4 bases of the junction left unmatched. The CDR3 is CASSVLSGGVYNEQFF. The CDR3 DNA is TGTGCCAGCAGCGTCCTTAGCGGGGGGGTCTACAATGAGCAGTTCTTC.

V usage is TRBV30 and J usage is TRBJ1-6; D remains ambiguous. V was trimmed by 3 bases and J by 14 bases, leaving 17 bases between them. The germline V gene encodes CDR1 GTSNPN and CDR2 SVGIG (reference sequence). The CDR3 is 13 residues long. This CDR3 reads CAWSPKAASALHF. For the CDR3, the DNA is TGTGCCTGGAGCCCTAAGGCCGCCTCGGCCCTCCACTTT.